The 13 T cell receptor beta chains below were found in one sample sequenced in a study of Tregs in tolerant kidney transplant recipients. Some clones are missing from TCRdb's copy, which holds only in-frame ones; the method was immunoSEQ multiplex PCR. Of tens of thousands of clones detected, less than 98% appear once; the ten largest clones hold around 0.34%. Sequencing used Tregs from blood, obtained before the transplant. These TCRs come from a human donor who received a combined kidney and bone marrow transplant.

V is TRBV7-9 and J is TRBJ2-2; tentatively, D is TRBD2 (5 bases). The germline V gene has CDR1 SEHNR and CDR2 FQNEAQ (reference sequence). The CDR3 extends over 13 amino acids. V was cut by 6 bases and J by 5 bases, with 10 bases left in between. CDR3 bases: TGTGCCAGCAGGGACTTTCCAACCGGGGAGCTGTTTTTT. Protein sequence: CASRDFPTGELFF.

V gene TRBV19 combines with J gene TRBJ1-1, with 8 bases identical to TRBD1. The ends lost 5 bases at V and 4 bases at J; junction bases unmatched: 9. CDR1 LNHDA and CDR2 SQIVND come from the germline V gene (reference sequence). The CDR3 is 15 amino acids. CDR3 residues: CASSAYRGGGTEAFF. In DNA, the CDR3 is TGTGCCAGTAGTGCTTACAGGGGGGGCGGCACTGAAGCTTTCTTT.

CDR3 DNA sequence: TGTGCCAGCAACCCGGGGGGGCATCGTTGGGAAGCTTTCTTT. As protein: CASNPGGHRWEAFF. This chain uses TRBV28 with TRBJ1-1; D might be TRBD1 (6 bases). Germline CDR1 reads MDHEN; CDR2 reads SYDVKM. The length of the CDR3 is 14 residues. With 7 bases removed from V and 8 bases from J, the gap between germline ends came to 20 bases.

The chain joins TRBV7-2 to TRBJ1-1; 7 bases agree with TRBD1. The CDR3 totals 14 residues. V lost 5 bases, J lost 7 bases, and 10 bases stayed unmatched. Germline V gives CDR1 SGHTA, CDR2 FQGNSA. This chain's CDR3 is CASSVGAYRGEAFF. CDR3 coding DNA: TGTGCCAGCAGCGTGGGAGCGTACAGGGGTGAAGCTTTCTTT.

The gene calls are TRBV7-9 and TRBJ1-2; D is unclear. Germline V gene data show CDR1 as SEHNR and CDR2 as FQNEAQ (reference sequence). The CDR3 loop spans 14 amino acids. V lost 2 bases and J lost 4, with 11 bases in between. The chain's CDR3 is CASSLTGVAYGYTF. CDR3 bases: TGTGCCAGCAGCTTAACCGGGGTGGCCTATGGCTACACCTTC.

V is TRBV7-9 and J is TRBJ2-1; TRBD2 matches 9 bases. From germline, CDR1 is SEHNR and CDR2 FQNEAQ (reference sequence). CDR3 length equals 15 residues. Germline trimming cut 3 bases from V and 3 bases from J; bases unmatched to any gene: 3. CDR3: CASSFRLADYNEQFF. For the CDR3, the DNA is TGTGCCAGCAGCTTTCGACTAGCGGACTACAATGAGCAGTTCTTC.

Remarks on this clone: Relative to the germline gene, one junction end is altered; a read error may explain this. This chain connects TRBV7-6 to TRBJ2-7; D not certain. Germline V gene sequence: CDR1 SGHVS, CDR2 FNYEAQ. The CDR3 length is 12 residues. This chain's CDR3 is CASSLGPGHRNF. In nucleotides, the CDR3 is TGTGCCAGCAGCTTAGGCCCTGGGCACCGCAACTTC.

Notes on this clone: The germline gene is not matched at one end of the junction; a read error may be the cause. Here the CDR3 DNA reads TGTGCCATCAGCAAACTGCTACCGGGACAGGGAGGGGAGACCCAGTACTTC. Translated: CAISKLLPGQGGETQYF. The chain has TRBV7-6 and TRBJ2-5, with 9 bases lining up with TRBD1. This CDR3 is built from 17 residues. The germline CDR1 and CDR2 sequences are SGHVS and FNYEAQ.

Of note for this clone: One junction end does not reproduce the germline sequence, and a read error may be involved. The chain recombines TRBV20-1 with TRBJ1-4; TRBD1 matches 8 bases. This CDR3 has 11 residues. Germline V lookup: CDR1 DFQATT, CDR2 SNEGSKA (reference sequence). CDR3 sequence: CSARTTGVALF. CDR3 bases: TGCAGTGCTAGGACGACAGGGGTGGCACTTTTT.

The chain links TRBV10-3 to TRBJ2-1, with 14 bases aligning to TRBD2. The CDR3 extends over 15 amino acids. Germline V gene data show CDR1 as ENHRY and CDR2 as SYGVKD. With 4 bases clipped from V and 8 bases from J, the junction kept 4 bases outside the gene matches. CDR3 in amino acids: CAISGLAGGPHEQFF. DNA for the CDR3: TGTGCCATCAGTGGACTAGCGGGGGGGCCCCATGAGCAGTTCTTC.

The chain couples TRBV7-3 to TRBJ1-1; D may be TRBD1 (6 bases). Germline V gene data show CDR1 as SGHTA and CDR2 as FQGTGA. The CDR3 is made up of 14 amino acids. V was pared by 4 bases and J by 4 bases, with 13 bases between. This CDR3 is CASSSGVGGTEAFF. DNA for the CDR3: TGTGCCAGCAGCTCAGGGGTTGGCGGCACTGAAGCTTTCTTT.

The V gene is TRBV13, the J gene TRBJ2-5, with D perhaps TRBD1 (6 bases). CDR1 PRHDT and CDR2 FYEKMQ come from the germline V gene (reference sequence). CDR3 length: 14 residues. Trimming took 3 bases from V and 1 from J, leaving 9 bases between them. The DNA for the CDR3 is TGTGCCAGCAGCTTCGGGACACTCCAAGAGACCCAGTACTTC. Amino acids: CASSFGTLQETQYF.

The chain carries TRBV7-8 and TRBJ1-3; TRBD1 aligns across 7 bases. Germline assignment: CDR1 SGHVS and CDR2 FQNEAQ. The CDR3 covers 15 residues. After removal of 4 bases from V and 8 bases from J, the junction contained 11 bases not matched to a gene. CDR3 in amino acids: CASSSLTGTGDTIYF. CDR3 DNA sequence: TGTGCCAGCAGCTCCCTGACAGGGACCGGAGACACCATATATTTT.